Below are 23 T cell receptor beta chains sequenced from a single sample in a study of T cell clones after liver transplantation (dated by TCRdb to about 2019). Reading the label with the study, this specimen's time point is: pre-transplant. The library was generated by the immunoSEQ multiplex PCR assay. This immuneACCESS table, as held by TCRdb, lists in-frame sequences with V and J called but not all clones. Of the missing ones, under half trace to an unresolved V gene in checked studies; the others have no known cause. This sample lists 45,000 to 55,000 clones; 65% to 85% were detected once. The leading ten clones occupy about 8.1% of the sample. The material was CD4+ T cells from blood, obtained before liver transplant. Source of these receptors: a human donor who received a liver transplant.

There are a few counts of this clone. The genes are TRBV6-5 and TRBJ2-7; no clear D gene. V lost 2 bases and J lost 2, with 7 bases in between. CDR1 and CDR2 (germline): MNHEY, SVGAGI. This CDR3 region has 13 residues. The CDR3 bases are TGTGCCAGCAGTTACGACCCCCCCTACGAGCAGTACTTC. It codes for CASSYDPPYEQYF.

This chain joins TRBV20-1 and TRBJ2-1; D is unclear. The V end was cut by 2 bases, the J end by 9 bases, with 5 bases between. Germline V gene sequence: CDR1 DFQATT, CDR2 SNEGSKA (reference sequence). The CDR3 totals 10 residues. DNA of the CDR3: TGCAGTGCTAGATCCCCTGAGCAGTTCTTC. Its protein is CSARSPEQFF.

The V and J genes are TRBV19 and TRBJ2-5; a weak D match, TRBD1 (5 bases). Germline lookup yields CDR1 LNHDA and CDR2 SQIVND (reference sequence). The CDR3 is made up of 14 amino acids. The V end lost 4 bases, the J end lost 5 bases, and 14 bases lay between the germline ends. CDR3 sequence (DNA): TGTGCCAGTAGTAGGGGCAGGGTGACGGAGACCCAGTACTTC. This codes for CASSRGRVTETQYF.

The DNA for the CDR3 is TGTGCCAGCTCACCAAATCGGCAAGAGACCCAGTACTTC. This codes for CASSPNRQETQYF. The rearrangement links TRBV18 to TRBJ2-5; no clear D. Germline CDR1 and CDR2: KGHSH and LQKENI. The CDR3 contains 13 residues. V was trimmed by 2 bases and J by 2 bases, leaving 6 bases between them. The variable domain in full, completed from reference TRBV18 and TRBJ2-5, reads NAGVMQNPRHLVRRRGQEARLRCSPMKGHSHVYWYRQLPEEGLKFMVYLQKENIIDESGMPKERFSAEFPKEGPSILRIQQVVRGDSAAYFCASSPNRQETQYFGPGTRLLVL.

The V gene is TRBV10-3, the J gene TRBJ2-1; 8 nucleotides match TRBD1. J was trimmed by 7 bases and V by 8 bases; bases with no gene match: 13. The CDR3 contains 15 residues. Germline lookup yields CDR1 ENHRY and CDR2 SYGVKD. CDR3 nucleotide sequence: TGTGCCATCGATTCAACAGACAGGGGTCCAAATGAGCAGTTCTTC. It encodes CAIDSTDRGPNEQFF.

The chain employs TRBV7-2 and TRBJ2-3, with TRBD1 matching over 7 bases. Trimming cost V 5 bases and J 2 bases; bases outside gene matches: 7. This CDR3 has 15 residues. Germline loops: CDR1 SGHTA, CDR2 FQGNSA. As DNA, the CDR3 is TGTGCCAGCAGCGGGACAGTGGCTCCCACAGATACGCAGTATTTT. Translation gives CASSGTVAPTDTQYF.

The chain carries TRBV7-8 and TRBJ2-5; 10 nucleotides match TRBD2. Germline V gene lookup returns CDR1 SGHVS and CDR2 FQNEAQ. After removal of 4 bases from V and 5 bases from J, the junction contained 4 bases not matched to a gene. This CDR3 contains 14 residues. For the CDR3, the DNA is TGTGCCAGCAGCTACCTAGCGGGAGACGAGACCCAGTACTTC. The encoded protein is CASSYLAGDETQYF. The variable domain in full, with the rest retrieved from reference TRBV7-8 and TRBJ2-5, is GAGVSQSPRYKVAKRGQDVALRCDPISGHVSLFWYQQALGQGPEFLTYFQNEAQLDKSGLPSDRFFAERPEGSVSTLKIQRTQQEDSAVYLCASSYLAGDETQYFGPGTRLLVL.

J is TRBJ2-7 and V is TRBV6-5, with D tentatively TRBD2 (6 bases). The V gene's germline CDR1 is MNHEY and CDR2 SVGAGI. This CDR3 is 15 amino acids long. Trimming shortened V by 2 bases and J by 6 bases, and 17 bases separated the two germline ends. CDR3 DNA: TGTGCCAGCAGTTACGGGGGGTCCGGGGGAGGCGAGCAGTACTTC. The encoded protein is CASSYGGSGGGEQYF.

In nucleotides, the CDR3 is TGTGCCAGCAGCGGGGCGGGGACCACACTCTCCTATGGCTACACCTTC. As protein: CASSGAGTTLSYGYTF. The genes are TRBV9 and TRBJ1-2; possibly TRBD1 for D (5 bases). This CDR3 is built from 16 residues. The V gene lost 3 bases and the J gene lost 4 bases, with 19 bases spanning the gap. Per germline, CDR1 SGDLS and CDR2 YYNGEE. Together with reference TRBV9 and TRBJ1-2, the CDR3 gives the full variable domain: DSGVTQTPKHLITATGQRVTLRCSPRSGDLSVYWYQQSLDQGLQFLIQYYNGEERAKGNILERFSAQQFPDLHSELNLSSLELGDSALYFCASSGAGTTLSYGYTFGSGTRLTVV.

The rearrangement links TRBV11-3 to TRBJ2-1; D remains ambiguous. This CDR3 comprises 14 residues. Germline loops: CDR1 SGHNT, CDR2 YENEEA. The V end lost 1 base, the J end lost 9 bases, and 13 bases lay between the germline ends. CDR3 DNA: TGTGCCAGCAGCTTAGTGGCCCGGGCGAGTGAGCAGTTCTTC. This codes for CASSLVARASEQFF.

The chain recombines TRBV11-2 with TRBJ1-2; D gene unclear. V dropped 1 base and J dropped 6 bases, with 9 bases sitting between them. The CDR3 totals 13 residues. The V gene's germline CDR1 is SGHAT and CDR2 FQNNGV. Here the CDR3 reads CASSLVGQNGYTF. The CDR3 nucleotides read TGTGCCAGCAGCTTAGTCGGCCAGAATGGCTACACCTTC.

V is TRBV7-2 and J is TRBJ2-3, with D perhaps being TRBD1 or TRBD2 (5 bases each). Per germline, CDR1 SGHTA and CDR2 FQGNSA. CDR3 length: 15 residues. V was cut by 2 bases and J by 3 bases, with 12 bases left in between. The DNA for the CDR3 is TGTGCCAGCAGCTTATCGTCGGGACCTACAGATACGCAGTATTTT. Translating gives CASSLSSGPTDTQYF.

The chain recombines TRBV7-2 with TRBJ2-5, with D perhaps matching TRBD2 (6 bases). The CDR3 runs 16 residues. Germline lookup yields CDR1 SGHTA and CDR2 FQGNSA. Trimming shortened V by 5 bases and J by 3 bases, and 19 bases separated the two germline ends. The CDR3 DNA reads as TGTGCCAGCAGCAAACCGCCGGGACTCGCAAAAGAGACCCAGTACTTC. Encoded protein: CASSKPPGLAKETQYF.

This clone has only one observation. The V call is TRBV6-6, the J call TRBJ2-3; the D is unclear. The CDR3 is made up of 11 amino acids. The V and J ends lost 6 bases and 2 bases respectively, with 3 bases between them. Germline loops: CDR1 MNHNY, CDR2 SVGAGI (reference sequence). CDR3 DNA sequence: TGTGCCAGCAGGAACACAGATACGCAGTATTTT. Amino acids: CASRNTDTQYF.

This clone was detected once. CDR3 coding DNA: TGTGCCAGCAGCCAATGGGGGGCAGGGGCCAAATACGAGCAGTACTTC. Translated, it gives CASSQWGAGAKYEQYF. V and J are TRBV9 and TRBJ2-7; the D gene could be TRBD1 or TRBD2 (6 bases each). The CDR3 is 16 residues long. Germline V gene sequence: CDR1 SGDLS, CDR2 YYNGEE. V was clipped by 4 bases and J by 4 bases, with 21 bases between them.

V is TRBV2 and J is TRBJ2-5; no clear D. CDR1 and CDR2 from the germline V gene are SNHLY and FYNNEI. The CDR3 is made up of 12 amino acids. The germline V and J ends were trimmed by 7 bases and 7 bases, with 13 bases remaining between them. The CDR3 is CASNARAGTQYF. In DNA form, the CDR3 reads TGTGCCAGCAATGCGCGCGCCGGGACCCAGTACTTC.

The gene calls are TRBV27 and TRBJ1-1, with D possibly TRBD1 on 6 matching bases. V lost 4 bases, J lost 0 bases, and 15 bases lay in between. The length of the CDR3 is 16 residues. In germline, CDR1 is MNHEY, CDR2 SMNVEV (reference sequence). The CDR3 sequence: CASSSPGHPMNTEAFF. In nucleotides, the CDR3 is TGTGCCAGCAGTTCACCGGGACACCCTATGAACACTGAAGCTTTCTTT.

The chain links TRBV5-5 to TRBJ1-5; D is perhaps TRBD1 (6 bases). The germline V gene has CDR1 SGHKS and CDR2 YYEKEE (reference sequence). Trimming removed 2 bases from V and 0 bases from J, with 18 bases in between. This CDR3 spans 18 amino acids. The CDR3 is CASSFRDQTGNSNQPQHF. The CDR3 DNA is TGTGCCAGCAGCTTCCGGGACCAGACAGGCAATAGCAATCAGCCCCAGCATTTT.

The sample holds one count of this clone. The chain employs TRBV19 and TRBJ2-1, with D possibly being TRBD2 (5 bases). Germline CDR1 is LNHDA and CDR2 is SQIVND (reference sequence). V was pared by 7 bases and J by 8 bases, with 9 bases between. This CDR3 contains 11 residues. This CDR3 is CASTRADEQFF. Here the CDR3 DNA reads TGTGCCAGTACGAGGGCAGATGAGCAGTTCTTC.

The count of this clone is one. The gene calls are TRBV13 and TRBJ1-1, with 9 bases fitting TRBD1. V shed 5 bases, J shed 3 bases, and the junction held 10 bases outside the gene matches. The CDR3 covers 16 residues. Germline values: CDR1 PRHDT, CDR2 FYEKMQ (reference sequence). The CDR3 DNA sequence: TGTGCCAGCAGCCCACAACAGGGGGCGCGTCACACTGAAGCTTTCTTT. Its protein is CASSPQQGARHTEAFF.

The CDR3 loop reads CASSGQSTLQNQETQYF. Here the CDR3 DNA reads TGTGCCAGCAGCGGACAATCGACCCTACAGAACCAAGAGACCCAGTACTTC. The chain joins TRBV9 to TRBJ2-5, with D unclear. This CDR3 has 17 amino acids. V was clipped by 3 bases and J by 0 bases, with 18 bases between them. Germline CDR1 SGDLS, CDR2 YYNGEE.

CDR3 loop: CASSPRVGDQPQHF. The CDR3 nucleotides are TGTGCCAGCAGTCCCCGTGTAGGGGATCAGCCCCAGCATTTT. The chain recombines TRBV27 with TRBJ1-5; maybe TRBD1 (5 bases). The germline V gene has CDR1 MNHEY and CDR2 SMNVEV (reference sequence). The V gene lost 5 bases and the J gene lost 5 bases, with 13 bases spanning the gap. This CDR3 has 14 amino acids.

The chain employs TRBV28 and TRBJ2-5; D possibly corresponds to TRBD2 (6 bases). Looked up from germline, CDR1 is MDHEN and CDR2 is SYDVKM. The CDR3 is made up of 15 amino acids. Trimming took 1 base from V and 2 from J, leaving 11 bases between them. The chain's CDR3 is CASSLLGTPQETQYF. DNA for the CDR3: TGTGCCAGCAGTTTATTAGGGACTCCTCAAGAGACCCAGTACTTC.